A selection of T cell receptor beta chains follows, all from one sample in a study of response to subunit inactivated influenza vaccine. TCRdb re-analysed the RT-PCR reads in MiXCR, keeping a single row per CDR3 protein. The sample has around 790,000 distinct CDR3 sequences, approximately 21% seen once. The specimen comprised PBMCs from blood, sampled about 5 days after vaccination. The receptors shown here come from a man aged 45 to 65 who received an inactivated influenza vaccine. Both conserved end residues are part of each CDR3. D genes are given only for firm matches. Clone size is not always given. Where it is, it says once, few, many or a class for expanded clones.

>14|TRBV29-1|few|TRBJ2-7|TRBD1
TGCAGCGTAAACAGGGGGCGTCATCCCTACGAGCAGTACTTC
CSVNRGRHPYEQYF
>14|TRBV11-2|NA|TRBJ2-3|NA
TGTGCCAGCGCCGGGGTGACTAGCACAGATACGCAGTATTTT
CASAGVTSTDTQYF
>16|TRBV4-1|NA|TRBJ2-1|NA
TGCGCCAGCAGCGGCGCACGGGGGAGCTCCTACAATGAGCAGTTCTTC
CASSGARGSSYNEQFF
>15|TRBV5-1|few|TRBJ2-5|NA
TGCGCCAGCAGCTTGGGAAGTGGCACCCAAGAGACCCAGTACTTC
CASSLGSGTQETQYF
>14|TRBV5-1|few|TRBJ1-4|NA
TGTGCCAGCAGCTTAGGGGTGGCTAATGAAAAACTGTTTTTT
CASSLGVANEKLFF
>19|TRBV12-3/TRBV12-4|few|TRBJ2-3|TRBD2
TGTGCCAGCAGTCATAGCGGGGGGGCTCGGGCAACCAGGGGGAATACGCAGTATTTT
CASSHSGGARATRGNTQYF
>15|TRBV4-2|NA|TRBJ2-6|NA
TGTGCCAGCAGCCAAGATCAGGGGGGGGCCAACGTCCTGACTTTC
CASSQDQGGANVLTF
>21|TRBV11-1|NA|TRBJ2-2|TRBD2
TGTGCCAGCAGCCCTAAGCGGGGCGCACTGATTAAACCTACGAACACCGGGGAGCTGTTTTTT
CASSPKRGALIKPTNTGELFF
>13|TRBV5-1|NA|TRBJ2-7|NA
TGCGCCAGCAGCACCGGGACTGGTTTACAGCAGTACTTC
CASSTGTGLQQYF
>17|TRBV7-2|once|TRBJ2-1|TRBD2
TGTGCCAGCAGCCTACGACTAGCGGGTGACCCCTACAATGAGCAGTTCTTC
CASSLRLAGDPYNEQFF
>15|TRBV7-3|NA|TRBJ2-2|NA
TGTGCCAGCAGCTTAGAGGGAGGTCAAACCGGGGAGCTGTTTTTT
CASSLEGGQTGELFF
>14|TRBV5-1|few|TRBJ1-2|TRBD1
TGCGCCAGCAGCTTGGCACAGGGGTATAGCGGCTACACCTTC
CASSLAQGYSGYTF
>16|TRBV4-3|few|TRBJ2-2|TRBD2
TGCGCCAGCAGCCAAGTCACCCTAGCGGACACCGGGGAGCTGTTTTTT
CASSQVTLADTGELFF
>14|TRBV6-1|NA|TRBJ2-7|TRBD1
TGTGCCAGCAGATCTTCAACAGGGGTCCACGAGCAGTACTTC
CASRSSTGVHEQYF
>14|TRBV6-1|NA|TRBJ2-1|NA
TGTGCCAGCAGCCTCGGACAGCCCCACGGTGAGCAGTTCTTC
CASSLGQPHGEQFF
>15|TRBV20-1|few|TRBJ1-4|NA
TGCAGTGCTAGAGACCCCTTTGCAACTAATGAAAAACTGTTTTTT
CSARDPFATNEKLFF
>15|TRBV6-1|NA|TRBJ2-3|TRBD2
TGTGCCAGCAGTCCGGCGGGAGGGAGCACAGATACGCAGTATTTT
CASSPAGGSTDTQYF
>12|TRBV20-1|many|TRBJ2-1|NA
TGCAGTGCTAGGGCTACTAACAATGAGCAGTTCTTC
CSARATNNEQFF
>15|TRBV7-2|few|TRBJ2-1|NA
TGTGCCAGCAGCTCTGGGGGGGGCTACTACAATGAGCAGTTCTTC
CASSSGGGYYNEQFF
>15|TRBV5-1|NA|TRBJ2-1|NA
TGCGCCAGCAACCTACTCGACAGCTCCTACAATGAGCAGTTCTTC
CASNLLDSSYNEQFF
>16|TRBV6-2/TRBV6-3|NA|TRBJ2-7|NA
TGTGCCAGCAGAACTCCGGGACTCAAGACACACTACGAGCAGTACTTC
CASRTPGLKTHYEQYF
>12|TRBV28|NA|TRBJ1-2|NA
TGTGCCAGCAGTCGACAGACCTATGGCTACACCTTC
CASSRQTYGYTF
>13|TRBV7-9|NA|TRBJ2-3|NA
TGTGCCAGCAACCAGAGGGATTCAGATACGCAGTATTTT
CASNQRDSDTQYF
>15|TRBV7-9|NA|TRBJ2-5|TRBD2
TGTGCCAGCAGCCAGACCTGGGAGGGCCAAGAGACCCAGTACTTC
CASSQTWEGQETQYF
>14|TRBV5-1|few|TRBJ2-2|TRBD1
TGCGCCAGCAGCGACGGGACAGGGCGAGGGGAGCTGTTTTTT
CASSDGTGRGELFF
>14|TRBV28|few|TRBJ2-1|NA
TGTGCCAGCGGCGGGACAAACTCCTACAATGAGCAGTTCTTC
CASGGTNSYNEQFF
>16|TRBV20-1|NA|TRBJ2-2|NA
TGCAGTGCTAGGAACCGGGACCCCGCGAACACCGGGGAGCTGTTTTTT
CSARNRDPANTGELFF
>14|TRBV7-8|few|TRBJ1-2|TRBD1
TGTGCCAGCAGCCCAAGACAGGGGGCCCCGGACTACACCTTC
CASSPRQGAPDYTF
>16|TRBV9|few|TRBJ2-7|NA
TGTGCCAGCAGCCCCTCAGGGGGGGGACAGCCCTACGAGCAGTACTTC
CASSPSGGGQPYEQYF
>13|TRBV11-2|NA|TRBJ2-5|NA
TGTGCCAGCAGCCAGGACAGTCGGACCCAGCTGTACTTC
CASSQDSRTQLYF
>16|TRBV10-1|NA|TRBJ2-7|NA
TGCGCCAGCAGCGGACACGTTGGCGGGCTGGACTACGAGCAGTACTTC
CASSGHVGGLDYEQYF
>17|TRBV7-2|NA|TRBJ2-7|NA
TGTGCCAGCAGCTTCCAGGGTATCAACCTTAGCTCCTACGAGCAGTACTTC
CASSFQGINLSSYEQYF
>15|TRBV7-9|NA|TRBJ2-1|NA
TGTGCCAGCAGCTCTGGGGCGACAGACTACAATGAGCAGTTCTTC
CASSSGATDYNEQFF
>18|TRBV7-2|NA|TRBJ2-4|TRBD2
TGTGCCAGCAGCTTAGCGGCTAGCGGGGTTTTAGCCAAAAACATTCAGTACTTC
CASSLAASGVLAKNIQYF